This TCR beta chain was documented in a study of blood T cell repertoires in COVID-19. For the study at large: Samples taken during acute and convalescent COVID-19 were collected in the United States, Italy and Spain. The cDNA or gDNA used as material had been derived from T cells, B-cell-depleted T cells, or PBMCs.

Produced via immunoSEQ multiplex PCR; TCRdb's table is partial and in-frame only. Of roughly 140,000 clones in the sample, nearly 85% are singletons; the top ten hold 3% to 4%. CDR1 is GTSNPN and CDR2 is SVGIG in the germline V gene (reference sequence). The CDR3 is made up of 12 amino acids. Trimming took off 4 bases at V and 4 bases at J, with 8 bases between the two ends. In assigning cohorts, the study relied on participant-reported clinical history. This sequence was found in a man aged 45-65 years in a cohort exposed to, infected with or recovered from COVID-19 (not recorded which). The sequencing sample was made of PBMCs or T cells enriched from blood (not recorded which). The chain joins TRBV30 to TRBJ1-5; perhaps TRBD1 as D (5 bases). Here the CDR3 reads CAWTTGNQPQHF. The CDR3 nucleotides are TGTGCCTGGACCACAGGAAATCAGCCCCAGCATTTT.